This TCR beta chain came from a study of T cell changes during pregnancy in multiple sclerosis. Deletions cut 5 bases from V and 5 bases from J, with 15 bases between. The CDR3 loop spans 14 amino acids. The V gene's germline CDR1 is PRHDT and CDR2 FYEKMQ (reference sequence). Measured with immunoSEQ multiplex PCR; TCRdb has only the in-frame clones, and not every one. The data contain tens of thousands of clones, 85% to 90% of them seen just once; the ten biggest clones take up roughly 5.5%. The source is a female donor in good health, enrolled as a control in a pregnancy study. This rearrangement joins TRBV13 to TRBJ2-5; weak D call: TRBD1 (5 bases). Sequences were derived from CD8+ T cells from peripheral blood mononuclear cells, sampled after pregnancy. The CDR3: CASSLRALGETQYF. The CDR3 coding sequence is TGTGCCAGCAGCCTCAGGGCCCTGGGGGAGACCCAGTACTTC.